The rows below give T cell receptor beta chains drawn from one sample of a study of control samples from healthy donors and cancer patients. Sequenced by immunoSEQ multiplex PCR; TCRdb stores in-frame clones only, minus some. The sample includes 150,000 to 200,000 clones, about 91% of them seen just once. Sequenced: blood. The source of these receptors is a man younger than 35 in good health. CDR3s include the opening cysteine and the closing phenylalanine or tryptophan. The D gene is left open where the match is weak. Rows give clone size only sometimes, using once, few, many, or a class for an expanded clone.

v_call	cdr3_length	j_call	clone_size	d_call	cdr3_aa	cdr3_nt
TRBV15	16	TRBJ2-6	NA	TRBD1	CATSRTGSSGANVLTF	TGTGCCACCAGCAGGACAGGGAGCTCTGGGGCCAACGTCCTGACTTTC
TRBV19	14	TRBJ1-6	NA	TRBD1	CASSGTGGNSPLHF	TGTGCCAGTAGTGGGACAGGGGGTAATTCACCCCTCCACTTT
TRBV24-1	17	TRBJ2-3	once	TRBD2	CATSDLRAGGRTDTQYF	TGTGCCACCAGTGATTTGCGAGCGGGGGGCCGCACAGATACGCAGTATTTT
TRBV5-4	14	TRBJ2-3	once	TRBD1	CASSFKDRADTQYF	TGTGCCAGCAGCTTTAAGGACAGGGCAGATACGCAGTATTTT
TRBV4-1	15	TRBJ2-7	NA	NA	CASSQRGGYGYEQYF	TGCGCCAGCAGCCAAAGGGGGGGTTATGGATACGAGCAGTACTTC
TRBV5-1	13	TRBJ1-6	NA	NA	CASSGEESAPLHF	TGCGCCAGCAGCGGGGAGGAGTCGGCACCCCTCCACTTT
TRBV29-1	13	TRBJ1-2	NA	TRBD1	CSGRTGEDYGYTF	TGCAGCGGCCGGACAGGGGAGGACTATGGCTACACCTTC
TRBV14	13	TRBJ2-3	NA	NA	CASSLPSTDTQYF	TGTGCCAGCAGCCTGCCTAGCACAGATACGCAGTATTTT
TRBV28	11	TRBJ1-2	NA	NA	CASSSTGGYTF	TGTGCCAGCAGTTCCACCGGCGGCTACACCTTC
TRBV7-8	14	TRBJ2-7	NA	NA	CASSLDRQSYEQYF	TGTGCCAGCAGCTTAGACAGACAGTCCTACGAGCAGTACTTC
TRBV29-1	14	TRBJ2-1	NA	NA	CSVRQLGVYNEQFF	TGCAGCGTTCGACAGCTTGGGGTCTACAATGAGCAGTTCTTC
TRBV28	15	TRBJ2-7	NA	NA	CASSPPSDPFYEQYF	TGTGCCAGCAGCCCTCCCAGTGACCCCTTCTACGAGCAGTACTTC
TRBV20-1	11	TRBJ2-7	NA	NA	CSAARGYEQYF	TGCAGTGCCGCCCGAGGCTACGAGCAGTACTTC
TRBV9	14	TRBJ2-7	NA	NA	CASSDRDSRTQQYF	TGTGCCAGCAGCGACCGGGACTCCCGTACCCAGCAGTACTTC
TRBV28	14	TRBJ2-4	NA	NA	CASSLRVAKNIQYF	TGTGCCAGCAGTTTACGGGTAGCCAAAAACATTCAGTACTTC
TRBV28	19	TRBJ2-3	NA	TRBD1	CASNSFGGQGVTLTDTQYF	TGTGCCAGCAACTCCTTTGGGGGACAGGGGGTTACCCTCACAGATACGCAGTATTTT
TRBV23-1	11	TRBJ1-1	NA	NA	CASLKDEAAFF	TGCGCCAGCCTAAAGGACGAGGCAGCTTTCTTT
TRBV19	15	TRBJ1-1	once	NA	CASTTPGKRDTEAFF	TGTGCCAGTACGACCCCCGGAAAGAGGGACACTGAAGCTTTCTTT
TRBV2	15	TRBJ2-7	NA	NA	CASRKRGHNSYEQYF	TGTGCCAGCAGGAAAAGGGGCCATAACTCCTACGAGCAGTACTTC
TRBV5-5	15	TRBJ1-3	NA	NA	CASSQVGIAGNTIYF	TGTGCCAGCAGCCAAGTAGGGATCGCTGGAAACACCATATATTTT
TRBV5-4	15	TRBJ1-6	NA	TRBD1	CASTRTGEMGSPLHF	TGTGCCAGCACGCGGACAGGAGAGATGGGTTCACCCCTCCACTTT
TRBV7-2	15	TRBJ2-5	NA	NA	CASSLGGGLQETQYF	TGTGCCAGCAGCTTAGGGGGGGGGCTCCAAGAGACCCAGTACTTC
TRBV3-1/TRBV3-2	13	TRBJ1-2	NA	NA	CASSSRWTSGYTF	TGTGCCAGCAGCTCGAGGTGGACTAGCGGCTACACCTTC
TRBV11-2	12	TRBJ2-3	NA	NA	CASSLDTDTQYF	TGTGCCAGCAGCTTAGATACAGATACGCAGTATTTT
TRBV5-1	15	TRBJ1-2	NA	TRBD1	CASSSTGTGDGGYTF	TGCGCCAGCAGCTCCACCGGGACAGGGGATGGTGGCTACACCTTC
TRBV7-8	16	TRBJ2-1	NA	TRBD2	CASSLAPAGGYNEQFF	TGTGCCAGCAGCTTAGCCCCAGCGGGGGGGTACAATGAGCAGTTCTTC
TRBV3-1/TRBV3-2	15	TRBJ2-7	NA	TRBD1	CASSQDPTGINEQYF	TGTGCCAGCAGCCAAGATCCGACAGGGATCAACGAGCAGTACTTC
TRBV7-2	14	TRBJ1-2	NA	NA	CASSLARGNYGYTF	TGTGCCAGCAGCTTAGCTCGGGGGAACTATGGCTACACCTTC
TRBV7-6	15	TRBJ1-1	NA	NA	CASSLATDGNTEAFF	TGTGCCAGCAGCTTAGCTACGGACGGGAACACTGAAGCTTTCTTT
TRBV27	18	TRBJ2-3	NA	TRBD2	CASSALAGGDMSTDTQYF	TGTGCCAGCAGCGCCCTAGCGGGGGGGGATATGAGCACAGATACGCAGTATTTT
TRBV4-3	13	TRBJ2-1	NA	NA	CASSQEVGHEQFF	TGCGCCAGCAGCCAAGAAGTGGGCCATGAGCAGTTCTTC
TRBV28	14	TRBJ2-7	NA	NA	CASLRPGLGGEQYF	TGTGCCAGCCTGCGGCCCGGTCTGGGGGGAGAGCAGTACTTC
TRBV7-2	15	TRBJ2-7	NA	TRBD2	CASSSDAGTSGEQYF	TGTGCCAGCAGCTCTGACGCTGGGACTAGCGGTGAGCAGTACTTC
TRBV5-1	15	TRBJ2-5	NA	NA	CASSQTTGIQETQYF	TGCGCCAGCAGCCAAACGACAGGAATTCAAGAGACCCAGTACTTC